This T cell receptor (beta chain) was identified during a study of shared clonotypes between healthy human individuals. Regarding this clone: What it binds is not known.

What CD8 memory combined were CD45RO+ cells and CCR7-negative CD45RA+ TemRA cells. Germline V CDR1 and CDR2: SGHRS, YFSETQ. Trimming removed 6 bases at V and 1 base at J, with 10 bases between. This CDR3 has 14 residues. Study-level points and caveats: It was the few donors that limited the genetic and exposure-history diversity represented. Naive subsets, compared against memory subsets, generally had larger estimated richness values. Rarefaction indicated that sorted-subset sequencing remained incomplete although depth was large.

TCRdb's table, derived via immunoSEQ multiplex PCR, lists solely in-frame clones and lacks some. The sample includes fewer than 150,000 clones, more than 65% seen only once; the top ten take around 23%. The source is a woman aged 25 to 45 in good health. The chain joins TRBV5-1 to TRBJ2-2, with D perhaps matching TRBD2 (5 bases). The sample was memory CD8+ T cells sorted from blood. Subset defined: CD45RO+ cells pooled with CCR7-negative TemRA cells. For the CDR3, the DNA is TGCGCCAGCAACCCCGGGGAGAACACCGGGGAGCTGTTTTTT. It encodes CASNPGENTGELFF.